These T cell receptor beta chains were read from a single sample in a study of CD8+CD57+ T cells in acquired aplastic anemia. One entry per CDR3 protein results from TCRdb running MiXCR on the reads. The data hold approximately 98,000 distinct CDR3 sequences, with around two thirds observed a single time. Sequencing was carried out using sorted CD4+, CD8+, or CD8+CD57+ T cells (not recorded which) from PBMCs. The receptors originated from a human donor with aplastic anemia. The CDR3 runs from the conserved cysteine through the conserved F or W.

>TRBV4-1|14
CASSQEDGTETQYF
>TRBV6-5|14
CASSYGGSNQPQHF
>TRBV11-2|15
CASSLLGDLTYEQYF
>TRBV12-3/TRBV12-4|12
CASSLGAGEAFF
>TRBV7-3|12
CASSSDTGELFF
>TRBV20-1|15
CSADSRDGANYGYTF
>TRBV7-9|15
CASSSYGPDSYEQYF
>TRBV29-1|13
CSPGGDSRGEQFF
>TRBV29-1|13
CSVESSYNEKLFF
>TRBV10-3|13
CAISGRADEKLFF
>TRBV10-2|14
CATVRDGSSYEQYF
>TRBV2|14
CASRGLTGDNEQFF
>TRBV20-1|15
CSAPKWGAGFYEQYF
>TRBV4-1|16
CASSPEGQGAMYEQYF
>TRBV10-3|15
CAISVDAEGPYGQYF
>TRBV5-1|12
CASSLANRELFF
>TRBV10-3|15
CAISELDRENQPQHF
>TRBV25-1|14
CASSELTGRSPLHF
>TRBV7-3|14
CASSLAGGENIQYF
>TRBV29-1|13
CSVGLAGGWEQFF
>TRBV19|14
CASSRGWEEETQYF
>TRBV25-1|15
CASSEQGWGWSPLHF
>TRBV24-1|16
CATSTAPSGSLSEQYF
>TRBV2|15
CASSYFGASLGEQYF
>TRBV25-1|15
CASSDPLGVRDTQYF
>TRBV29-1|13
CSVGQGPTDTQYF
>TRBV10-3|13
CASSLGQSYGYTF
>TRBV19|15
CASSMGLAGGSEQFF
>TRBV2|15
CASSEFSMQDQPQHF
>TRBV7-9|15
CASRGTGGDTDTQYF
>TRBV20-1|13
CSASHPWDYGYTF
>TRBV6-6|17
CASSYSSDGGGSVTQYF
>TRBV25-1|10
CASSSEKLFF
>TRBV20-1|15
CSASRQGAGGDTQYF
>TRBV20-1|13
CSARGPSGYEQYF
>TRBV2|14
CASILRPTSYEQYF
>TRBV19|15
CASSIIPPLAYGYTF
>TRBV15|16
CATSRPSRVASYGYTF
>TRBV29-1|14
CSVEAPGETYGYTF
>TRBV11-2|13
CASSPFSNQPQHF